The TCR beta chain under discussion was sequenced for a study of T cell changes during pregnancy in multiple sclerosis. Germline CDR1 and CDR2: MNHNS and SASEGT. V lost 1 base and J lost 5, with 11 bases in between. This CDR3 has 14 residues. Assay used: immunoSEQ multiplex PCR; TCRdb lists only in-frame clones, some missing. Here the sample spans more than 80,000 clones, around 96% being singletons. Sample: peripheral blood, taken in the second trimester of pregnancy. This rearrangement joins TRBV6-1 to TRBJ1-2; possible D gene TRBD1, 6 bases. This receptor was taken from a female donor with multiple sclerosis, enrolled in a pregnancy study. The CDR3 coding sequence is TGTGCCAGCAGTGAAGTCTGGGGGCCGTATGGCTACACCTTC. This codes for CASSEVWGPYGYTF.